This TCR beta chain was recorded in a study of T cell changes during pregnancy in multiple sclerosis. The germline V and J ends were trimmed by 1 base and 9 bases, with 7 bases remaining between them. The CDR3 runs 12 residues. Germline V lookup: CDR1 SGHTA, CDR2 FQGNSA. The assay was immunoSEQ multiplex PCR, and TCRdb's table has in-frame clones only and misses some. The sample comprises around 30,000 clones, 90% of which are singletons, and about 0.5% rests with the top ten. This sequence originates from a female donor in good health, enrolled as a control in a pregnancy study. This material consisted of CD4+ T cells from peripheral blood mononuclear cells, taken in the third trimester of pregnancy. V is TRBV7-2 and J is TRBJ1-5; D not resolved. The CDR3: CASSLGEGPQHF. DNA for the CDR3: TGTGCCAGCAGCTTAGGGGAGGGGCCCCAGCATTTT.